This TCR beta chain stems from a study of blood T cell repertoires in COVID-19. Germline assignment: CDR1 MDHEN and CDR2 SYDVKM. CDR3 length: 12 amino acids. Trimming removed 6 bases from V and 8 bases from J, with 10 bases in between. Seattle researchers signed up patients amid active infection and tracked them longitudinally. The table came from immunoSEQ multiplex PCR; TCRdb's copy has only in-frame clones and leaves some out. The table records about 170,000 clones, under 90% of them present only once. The V and J genes are TRBV28 and TRBJ1-4; D possibly corresponds to TRBD1 (5 bases). The receptor comes from a woman in her sixties or seventies with COVID-19, enrolled during active disease. The sample taken for sequencing was peripheral blood. The CDR3 region is CASRNQGEKLFF. The CDR3 bases are TGTGCCAGCAGAAATCAGGGAGAAAAACTGTTTTTT.